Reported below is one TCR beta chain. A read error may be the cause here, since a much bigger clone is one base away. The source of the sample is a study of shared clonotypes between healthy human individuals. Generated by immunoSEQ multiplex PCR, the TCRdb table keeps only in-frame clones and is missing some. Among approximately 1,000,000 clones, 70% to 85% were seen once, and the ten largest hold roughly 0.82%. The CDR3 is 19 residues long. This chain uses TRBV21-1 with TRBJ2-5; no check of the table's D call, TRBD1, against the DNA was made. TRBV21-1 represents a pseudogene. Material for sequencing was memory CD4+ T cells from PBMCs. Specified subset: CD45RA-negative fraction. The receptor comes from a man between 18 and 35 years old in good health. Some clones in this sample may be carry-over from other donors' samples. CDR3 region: CASTQLGTGHLLLQETQYF. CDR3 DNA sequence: TGTGCCAGCACCCAATTAGGGACAGGACACCTCCTTTTACAAGAGACCCAGTACTTC.